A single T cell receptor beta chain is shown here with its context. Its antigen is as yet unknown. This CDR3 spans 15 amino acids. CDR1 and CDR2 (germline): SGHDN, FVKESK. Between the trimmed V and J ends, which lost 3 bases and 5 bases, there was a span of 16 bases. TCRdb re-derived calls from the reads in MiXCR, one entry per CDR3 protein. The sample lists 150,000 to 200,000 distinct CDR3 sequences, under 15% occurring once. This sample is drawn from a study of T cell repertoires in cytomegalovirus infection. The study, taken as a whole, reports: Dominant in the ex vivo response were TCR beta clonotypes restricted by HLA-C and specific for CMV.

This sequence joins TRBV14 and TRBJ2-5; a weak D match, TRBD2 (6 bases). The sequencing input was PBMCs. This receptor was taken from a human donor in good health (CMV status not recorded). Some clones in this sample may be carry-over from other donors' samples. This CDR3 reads CASSQETSYKETQYF. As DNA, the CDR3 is TGTGCCAGCAGCCAGGAGACTAGTTACAAGGAGACCCAGTACTTC.